This TCR beta chain is drawn from a study of blood T cell repertoires in COVID-19. CDR3 length: 12 residues. Germline V CDR1 and CDR2: KGHDR, SFDVKD. Sequenced by immunoSEQ multiplex PCR; TCRdb stores in-frame clones only, minus some. The repertoire holds approximately 260,000 clones, approximately 84% seen once, with roughly 3.6% in the top ten. The TCR originated in a man between 50 and 59 years old who had recovered from COVID-19. V usage is TRBV24-1 and J usage is TRBJ2-2; possibly TRBD2 for D (6 bases). Sequenced: PBMCs or T cells enriched from blood (not recorded which). CDR3 nucleotides: TGTGTCCCCCGGGAGTTTTCCGGGGAGCTGTTTTTT. Its protein is CVPREFSGELFF.